This T cell receptor beta chain came from a study of control samples from healthy donors and cancer patients. The repertoire was sequenced with immunoSEQ multiplex PCR; TCRdb's copy has only in-frame clones and lacks some. The table has more than 75,000 clones, approximately 81% seen once. The sequenced sample was blood. This TCR derives from a woman aged 30 to 39 in good health.

CDR3 DNA: TGTGCTAGTGACGATCCGGGACGGAGTAATTCACCCCTCCACTTT. Its protein product is CASDDPGRSNSPLHF. The chain has TRBV12-5 and TRBJ1-6, with TRBD1 as a possible D gene (5 bases). With 7 bases removed from V and 6 bases from J, the gap between germline ends came to 16 bases. In germline, CDR1 is LGHNT, CDR2 FRNRAP. The CDR3 has 15 amino acids.